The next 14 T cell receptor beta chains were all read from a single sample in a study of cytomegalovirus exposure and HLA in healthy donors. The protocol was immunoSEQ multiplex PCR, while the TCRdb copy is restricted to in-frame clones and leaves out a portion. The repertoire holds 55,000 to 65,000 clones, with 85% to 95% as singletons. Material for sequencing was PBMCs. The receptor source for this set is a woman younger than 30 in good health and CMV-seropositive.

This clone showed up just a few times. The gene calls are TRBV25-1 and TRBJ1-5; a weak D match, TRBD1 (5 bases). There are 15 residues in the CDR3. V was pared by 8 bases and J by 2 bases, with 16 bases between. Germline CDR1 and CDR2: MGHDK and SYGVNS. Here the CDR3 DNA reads TGTGCCAGCGGGCTCGGGGGTATGGGCAATCAGCCCCAGCATTTT. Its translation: CASGLGGMGNQPQHF.

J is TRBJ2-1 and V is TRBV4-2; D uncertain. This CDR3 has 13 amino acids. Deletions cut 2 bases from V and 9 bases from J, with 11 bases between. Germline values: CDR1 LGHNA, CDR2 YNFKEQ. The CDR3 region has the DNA TGTGCCAGCAGCCAAACGTTGCGGAGTGAGCAGTTCTTC. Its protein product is CASSQTLRSEQFF.

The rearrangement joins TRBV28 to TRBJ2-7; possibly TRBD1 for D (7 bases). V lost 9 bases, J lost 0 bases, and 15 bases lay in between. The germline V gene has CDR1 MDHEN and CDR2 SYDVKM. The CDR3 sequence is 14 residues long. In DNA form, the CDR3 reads TGTGCCAGTAGATCAGGGGGGACCTCCTACGAGCAGTACTTC. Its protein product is CASRSGGTSYEQYF.

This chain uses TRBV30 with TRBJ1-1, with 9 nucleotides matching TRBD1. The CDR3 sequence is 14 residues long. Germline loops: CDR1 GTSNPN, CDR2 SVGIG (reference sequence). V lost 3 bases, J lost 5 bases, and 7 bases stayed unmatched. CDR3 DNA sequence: TGTGCCTGGAGAGTGACAGGGGGTGTAACTGAAGCTTTCTTT. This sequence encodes CAWRVTGGVTEAFF.

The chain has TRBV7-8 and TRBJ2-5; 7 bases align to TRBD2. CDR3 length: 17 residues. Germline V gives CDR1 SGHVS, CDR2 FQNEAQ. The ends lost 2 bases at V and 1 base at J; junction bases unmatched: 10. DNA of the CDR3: TGTGCCAGCAGCTTACAAGCGGGACTACCCACCCAAGAGACCCAGTACTTC. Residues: CASSLQAGLPTQETQYF.

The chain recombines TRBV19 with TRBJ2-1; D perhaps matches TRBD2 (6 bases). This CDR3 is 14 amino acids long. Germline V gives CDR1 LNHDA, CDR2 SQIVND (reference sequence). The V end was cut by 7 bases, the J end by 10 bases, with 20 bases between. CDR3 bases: TGTGCCAGTAAAGGCGGGACTCTCTTTCTGGAGCAGTTCTTC. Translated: CASKGGTLFLEQFF.

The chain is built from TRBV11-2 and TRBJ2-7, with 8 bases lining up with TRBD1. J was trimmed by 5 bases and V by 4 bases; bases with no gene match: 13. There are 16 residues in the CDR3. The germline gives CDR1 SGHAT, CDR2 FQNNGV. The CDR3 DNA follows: TGTGCCAGCAGCTCGAGCCGGACAGGGCCATTCCACGAGCAGTACTTC. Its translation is CASSSSRTGPFHEQYF.

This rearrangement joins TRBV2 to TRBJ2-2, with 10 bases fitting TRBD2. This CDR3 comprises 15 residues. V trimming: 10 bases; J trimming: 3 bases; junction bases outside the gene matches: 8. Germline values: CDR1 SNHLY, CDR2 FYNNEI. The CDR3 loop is CAIILAGEHTGELFF. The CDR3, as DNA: TGTGCCATAATCCTAGCGGGGGAGCACACCGGGGAGCTGTTTTTT.

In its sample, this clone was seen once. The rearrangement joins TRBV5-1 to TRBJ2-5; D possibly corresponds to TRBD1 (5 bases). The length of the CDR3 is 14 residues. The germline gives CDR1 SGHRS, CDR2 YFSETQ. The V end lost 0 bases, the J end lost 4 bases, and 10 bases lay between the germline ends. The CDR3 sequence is CASSLVTQGETQYF. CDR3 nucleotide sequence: TGCGCCAGCAGCTTGGTCACTCAGGGAGAGACCCAGTACTTC. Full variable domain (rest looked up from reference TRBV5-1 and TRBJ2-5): KAGVTQTPRYLIKTRGQQVTLSCSPISGHRSVSWYQQTPGQGLQFLFEYFSETQRNKGNFPGRFSGRQFSNSRSEMNVSTLELGDSALYLCASSLVTQGETQYFGPGTRLLVL.

The CDR3 DNA sequence: TGTGCCAGCAGTTTCCGAGCGGGGGGCGTATACGAGCAGTACTTC. It translates to CASSFRAGGVYEQYF. The V call is TRBV28, the J call TRBJ2-7; TRBD2 matches at 9 bases. The CDR3 is 15 residues long. Looked up from germline, CDR1 is MDHEN and CDR2 is SYDVKM. V was pared by 3 bases and J by 4 bases, with 7 bases of the junction left unmatched.

CDR3 sequence (DNA): TGTGCCAGCAGTGCGGGACAGGGGCGGTACACTGAAGCTTTCTTT. Protein product: CASSAGQGRYTEAFF. The chain couples TRBV6-5 to TRBJ1-1; 10 positions match TRBD1. The CDR3 consists of 15 residues. V trimming: 5 bases; J trimming: 3 bases; junction bases outside the gene matches: 6. Looked up from germline, CDR1 is MNHEY and CDR2 is SVGAGI.

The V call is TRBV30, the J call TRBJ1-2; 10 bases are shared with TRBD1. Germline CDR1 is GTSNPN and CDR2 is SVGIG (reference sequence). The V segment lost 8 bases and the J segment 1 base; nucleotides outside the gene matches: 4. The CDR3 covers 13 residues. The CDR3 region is CAIGQGDNYGYTF. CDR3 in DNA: TGTGCCATAGGACAGGGGGATAACTATGGCTACACCTTC.

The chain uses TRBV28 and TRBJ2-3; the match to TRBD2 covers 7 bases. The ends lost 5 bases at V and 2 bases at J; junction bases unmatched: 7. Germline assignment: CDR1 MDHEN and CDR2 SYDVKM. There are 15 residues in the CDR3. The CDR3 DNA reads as TGTGCCAGCAGTGCATCGGGGGGACTCACAGATACGCAGTATTTT. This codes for CASSASGGLTDTQYF.

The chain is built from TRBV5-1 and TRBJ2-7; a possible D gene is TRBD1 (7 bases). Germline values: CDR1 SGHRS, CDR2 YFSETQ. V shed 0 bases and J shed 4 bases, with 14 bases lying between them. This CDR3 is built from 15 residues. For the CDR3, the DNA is TGCGCCAGCAGCTTGGAGCAGGGGGAGGTTTACGAGCAGTACTTC. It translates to CASSLEQGEVYEQYF.